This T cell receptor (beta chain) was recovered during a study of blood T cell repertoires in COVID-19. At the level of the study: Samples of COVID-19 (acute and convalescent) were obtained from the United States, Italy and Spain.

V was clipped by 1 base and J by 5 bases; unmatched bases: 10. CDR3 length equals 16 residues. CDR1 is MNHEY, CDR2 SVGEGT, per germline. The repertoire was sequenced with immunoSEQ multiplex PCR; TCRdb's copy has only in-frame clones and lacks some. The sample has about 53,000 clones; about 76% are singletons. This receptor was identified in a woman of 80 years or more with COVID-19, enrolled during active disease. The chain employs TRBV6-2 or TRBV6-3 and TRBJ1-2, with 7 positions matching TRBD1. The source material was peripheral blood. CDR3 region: CASSYLGVGTVYGYTF. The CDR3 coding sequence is TGTGCCAGCAGTTACTTAGGCGTCGGGACAGTATATGGCTACACCTTC.